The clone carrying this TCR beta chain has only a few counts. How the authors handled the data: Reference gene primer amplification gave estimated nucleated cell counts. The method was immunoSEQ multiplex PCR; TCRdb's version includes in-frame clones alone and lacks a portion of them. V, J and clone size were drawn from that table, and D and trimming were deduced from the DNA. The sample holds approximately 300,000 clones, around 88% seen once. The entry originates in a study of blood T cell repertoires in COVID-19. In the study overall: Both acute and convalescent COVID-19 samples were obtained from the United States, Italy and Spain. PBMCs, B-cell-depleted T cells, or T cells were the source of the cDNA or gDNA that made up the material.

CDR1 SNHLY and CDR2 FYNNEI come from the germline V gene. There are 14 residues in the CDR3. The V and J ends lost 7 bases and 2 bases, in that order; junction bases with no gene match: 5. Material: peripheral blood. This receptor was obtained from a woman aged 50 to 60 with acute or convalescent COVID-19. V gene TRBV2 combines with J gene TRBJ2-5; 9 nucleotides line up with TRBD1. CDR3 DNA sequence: TGTGCCAGCACCCAGGGACAGGGACAAGAGACCCAGTACTTC. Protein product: CASTQGQGQETQYF.